This T cell receptor beta chain was obtained from a study of technical replicates of blood from a few donors. Germline CDR1 MNHNS, CDR2 SASEGT. The V end was cut by 4 bases, the J end by 10 bases, with 23 bases between. CDR3 length equals 16 residues. Clones were sequenced by immunoSEQ multiplex PCR, and TCRdb holds only the in-frame ones, with some missing. The sample records approximately 70,000 clones, nearly 98% being singletons. The material sequenced was T cells isolated from PBMCs. The TCR was taken from a human donor in good health. The rearrangement uses TRBV6-1 and TRBJ2-1, with D perhaps matching TRBD2 (7 bases). The CDR3 region is CASSAGAGALQEEQFF. The CDR3, as DNA: TGTGCCAGCAGTGCCGGGGCGGGGGCCTTACAGGAGGAGCAGTTCTTC.